A selection of T cell receptor beta chains follows, all from one sample in a study of beta chain features in type 1 diabetes. Data came from immunoSEQ multiplex PCR; TCRdb stores just in-frame clones and leaves some out. The sample consists of 110,000 to 150,000 clones, about a tenth of them appearing once. Sequencing was carried out using central memory CD4+ T cells from blood. The origin of the receptors is a man younger than 35 in good health. Both conserved end residues are part of each CDR3. D genes are given only for firm matches. Some rows have no size entry. The others give once, few or many, or a class for an expanded clone.

clone_size j_call v_call d_call cdr3_nt cdr3_aa
few TRBJ1-4 TRBV30 TRBD1 TGTGCCTGGAGTAGTTCTGGGACAGGGGATGAAAAACTGTTTTTT CAWSSSGTGDEKLFF
. TRBJ1-2 TRBV2 TRBD1 TGTGCCAGCAGCGGGGACAGATCTCTTTATGGCTACACCTTC CASSGDRSLYGYTF
few TRBJ2-7 TRBV25-1 TRBD2 TGTGCCAGCAGTGGCGGACTAGCGGGGGAGCAGTACTTC CASSGGLAGEQYF
few TRBJ1-2 TRBV7-2 . TGTGCCAGCAGCGTCAGGGATCGCTACACCTTC CASSVRDRYTF
. TRBJ1-6 TRBV28 TRBD1 TGTGCCAGCAGGATAGACAGGGGAAATTCACCCCTCCACTTT CASRIDRGNSPLHF
. TRBJ1-1 TRBV27 . TGTGCCAGCAGCCCCCGTGGAGGCACTGAAGCTTTCTTT CASSPRGGTEAFF
few TRBJ1-1 TRBV19 . TGTGCCAGTAGTCCCTTTCAGGTAACTGAAGCTTTCTTT CASSPFQVTEAFF
. TRBJ2-1 TRBV6-6 . TGTGCCAGCAGTCGTCGGAGCTCCTACAATGAGCAGTTCTTC CASSRRSSYNEQFF
few TRBJ1-5 TRBV28 . TGTGCCAGCAGTCTACTGGGGGGGGTTTATAGCAATCAGCCCCAGCATTTT CASSLLGGVYSNQPQHF
. TRBJ2-7 TRBV5-6 . TGTGCCAGCAGCCCCCTGTTCGGCTACGAGCAGTACTTC CASSPLFGYEQYF
few TRBJ2-1 TRBV10-3 . TGTGCCATCAGTGGGGCGGGACAGCCGAGCTCCTACAATGAGCAGTTCTTC CAISGAGQPSSYNEQFF
few TRBJ1-2 TRBV7-9 . TGTGCCAGCAGCTCAGGATATGGCTACACCTTC CASSSGYGYTF
. TRBJ2-6 TRBV10-3 . TGTGCCATCAGTGAGTCGGGGGCCGGGGGGGCCAACGTCCTGACTTTC CAISESGAGGANVLTF
few TRBJ1-2 TRBV6-5 . TGTGCCAGCACCCTACGGGTAGGGGCTAACTATGGCTACACCTTC CASTLRVGANYGYTF
. TRBJ2-5 TRBV18 . TGTGCCAGCTCACCACCTGCCAGGGTAGAGACCCAGTACTTC CASSPPARVETQYF
few TRBJ1-4 TRBV27 . TGTGCCAGCAGAAGAACTGACAGATGGAATGAAAAACTGTTTTTT CASRRTDRWNEKLFF
many TRBJ1-2 TRBV5-5 TRBD1 TGTGCCAGCAGCCCCCAGACAGGGAACTATGGCTACACCTTC CASSPQTGNYGYTF
. TRBJ2-1 TRBV7-8 TRBD1 TGTGCCAGCAGCTTAGTCTTTAGGACAGGGGAACCAAGCTCCTACAATGAGCAGTTCTTC CASSLVFRTGEPSSYNEQFF
many TRBJ2-3 TRBV30 . TGTGCCTGTCCGATCGAGGGGGTCGCAGATACGCAGTATTTT CACPIEGVADTQYF
. TRBJ2-2 TRBV2 TRBD2 TGTGCCAGCAGTGGAAGCACGGCTAGCGGGGGGGCCTACACCGGGGAGCTGTTTTTT CASSGSTASGGAYTGELFF